This record concerns one T cell receptor (beta chain) sequence. The primer mix had 60 Vbeta and 13 Jbeta primers. The method was immunoSEQ multiplex PCR; TCRdb's version includes in-frame clones alone and lacks a portion of them. This sample has about 200,000 clones, with 75% to 80% found just once. This record belongs to a study of cytomegalovirus exposure and HLA in healthy donors. V lost 3 bases and J 4 bases, leaving 13 bases between the germline ends. The CDR3 extends over 16 amino acids. Germline values: CDR1 MGHRA, CDR2 YSYEKL. This clonotype was sampled from a man younger than 35 in good health and CMV-seronegative. The sequenced sample consisted of PBMCs. The genes are TRBV4-1 and TRBJ1-6; TRBD1 is a possible D gene (5 bases). The DNA for the CDR3 is TGCGCCAGCAGCCACCAGGGATACGAGTATAATTCACCCCTCCACTTT. The encoded protein is CASSHQGYEYNSPLHF.